This T cell receptor beta chain was profiled in a study of blood T cell repertoires in COVID-19. Turning to the study itself: Sites in the United States, Italy and Spain provided acute and convalescent COVID-19 samples. Sources were T cells, B-cell-depleted T cells, or PBMCs; the material itself was cDNA or gDNA.

CDR3 length equals 15 residues. V gave up 0 bases and J gave up 2 bases; unmatched junction bases: 3. CDR1 is MNHEY, CDR2 SVGAGI, per germline. Assay: immunoSEQ multiplex PCR; the TCRdb copy retains only in-frame clones and omits some. The repertoire holds 85,000 to 100,000 clones, with 65% to 85% as singletons. This chain uses TRBV6-5 with TRBJ2-7; 8 bases agree with TRBD1. What was sequenced was peripheral blood. The source is a woman aged 60-75 years with acute or convalescent COVID-19. The CDR3 DNA follows: TGTGCCAGCAGTTACTCGCCAGGGGGCCCCTACGAGCAGTACTTC. Translation gives CASSYSPGGPYEQYF.